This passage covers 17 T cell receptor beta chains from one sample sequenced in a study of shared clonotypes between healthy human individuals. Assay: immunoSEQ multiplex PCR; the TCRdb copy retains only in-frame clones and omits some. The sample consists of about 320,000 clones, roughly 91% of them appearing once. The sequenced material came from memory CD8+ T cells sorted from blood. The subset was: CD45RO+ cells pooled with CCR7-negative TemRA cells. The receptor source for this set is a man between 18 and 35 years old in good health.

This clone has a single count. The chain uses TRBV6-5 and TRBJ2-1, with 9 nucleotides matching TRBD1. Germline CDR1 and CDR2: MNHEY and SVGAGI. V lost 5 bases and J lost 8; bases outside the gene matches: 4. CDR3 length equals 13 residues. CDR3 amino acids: CASSRDRVDEQFF. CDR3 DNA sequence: TGTGCCAGCAGTAGGGACAGGGTCGATGAGCAGTTCTTC.

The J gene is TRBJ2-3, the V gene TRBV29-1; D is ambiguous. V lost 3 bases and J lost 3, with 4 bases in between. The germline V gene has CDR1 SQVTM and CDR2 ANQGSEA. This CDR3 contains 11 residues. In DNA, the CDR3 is TGCAGCGTTGAGTGGACAGATACGCAGTATTTT. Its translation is CSVEWTDTQYF.

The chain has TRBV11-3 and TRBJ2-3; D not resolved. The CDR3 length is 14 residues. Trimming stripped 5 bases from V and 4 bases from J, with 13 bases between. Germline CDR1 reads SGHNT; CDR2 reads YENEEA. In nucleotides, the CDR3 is TGTGCCAGCAGCCCATACATGAGGCCAGATACGCAGTATTTT. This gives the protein CASSPYMRPDTQYF.

CDR3 coding DNA: TGTGCCAGCAGTTTAGCGGTGGGGATTGAAAAACTGTTTTTT. As protein: CASSLAVGIEKLFF. The chain couples TRBV27 to TRBJ1-4; no reliable D call. The V end was cut by 2 bases, the J end by 7 bases, with 11 bases between. Germline V lookup: CDR1 MNHEY, CDR2 SMNVEV (reference sequence). The CDR3 extends over 14 amino acids.

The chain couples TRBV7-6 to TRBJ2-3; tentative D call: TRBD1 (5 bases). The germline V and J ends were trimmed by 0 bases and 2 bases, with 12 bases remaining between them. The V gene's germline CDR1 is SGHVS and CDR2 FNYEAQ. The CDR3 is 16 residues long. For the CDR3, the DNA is TGTGCCAGCAGCTTAGCGGGGCAGGTTCCCACAGATACGCAGTATTTT. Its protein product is CASSLAGQVPTDTQYF.

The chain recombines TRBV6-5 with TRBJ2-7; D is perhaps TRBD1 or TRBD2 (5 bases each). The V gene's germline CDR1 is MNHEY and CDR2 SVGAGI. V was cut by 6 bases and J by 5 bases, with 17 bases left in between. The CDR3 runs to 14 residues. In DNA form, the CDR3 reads TGTGCCAGCAGCCCCTTCTCGAGGGGCCACGAGCAGTACTTC. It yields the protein CASSPFSRGHEQYF.

Written as DNA, the CDR3 is TGTGCCAGCAAGAGACGCTTCGAGGATCAGCCCCAGCATTTT. Its translation: CASKRRFEDQPQHF. The chain has TRBV28 and TRBJ1-5; D gene ambiguous. Germline V gene data show CDR1 as MDHEN and CDR2 as SYDVKM. There are 14 residues in the CDR3. V was trimmed by 7 bases and J by 5 bases, leaving 15 bases between them.

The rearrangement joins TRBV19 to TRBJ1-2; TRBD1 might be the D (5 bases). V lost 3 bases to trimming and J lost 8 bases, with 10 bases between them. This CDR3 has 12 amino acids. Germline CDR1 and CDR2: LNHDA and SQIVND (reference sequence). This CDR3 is CASSIPRAGYTF. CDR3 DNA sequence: TGTGCCAGTAGTATCCCCAGGGCCGGCTACACCTTC.

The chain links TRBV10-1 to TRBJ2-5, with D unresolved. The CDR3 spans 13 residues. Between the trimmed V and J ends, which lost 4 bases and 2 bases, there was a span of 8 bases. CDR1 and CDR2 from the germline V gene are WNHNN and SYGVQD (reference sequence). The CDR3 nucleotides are TGCGCCAGCAGTGTAGGCGTACAAGAGACCCAGTACTTC. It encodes CASSVGVQETQYF.

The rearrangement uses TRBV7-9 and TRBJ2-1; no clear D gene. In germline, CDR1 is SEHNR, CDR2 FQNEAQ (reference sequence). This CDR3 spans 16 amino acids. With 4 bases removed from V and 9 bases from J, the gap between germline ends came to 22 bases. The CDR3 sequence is CASSSPFRAPLIEQFF. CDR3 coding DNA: TGTGCCAGCAGCTCGCCGTTTAGGGCCCCTTTGATTGAGCAGTTCTTC.

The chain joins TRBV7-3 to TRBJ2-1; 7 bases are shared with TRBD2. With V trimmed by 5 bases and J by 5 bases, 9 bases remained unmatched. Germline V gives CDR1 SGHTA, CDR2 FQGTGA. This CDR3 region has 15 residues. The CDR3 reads CASSPTSAGDNEQFF. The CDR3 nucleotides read TGTGCCAGCAGCCCAACTAGCGCGGGGGACAATGAGCAGTTCTTC. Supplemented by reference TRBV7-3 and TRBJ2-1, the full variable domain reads GAGVSQTPSNKVTEKGKYVELRCDPISGHTALYWYRQSLGQGPEFLIYFQGTGAADDSGLPNDRFFAVRPEGSVSTLKIQRTERGDSAVYLCASSPTSAGDNEQFFGPGTRLTVL.

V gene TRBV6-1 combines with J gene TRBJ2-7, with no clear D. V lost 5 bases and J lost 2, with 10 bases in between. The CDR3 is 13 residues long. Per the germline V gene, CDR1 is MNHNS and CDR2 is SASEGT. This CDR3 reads CASSSGPTYEQYF. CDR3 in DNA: TGTGCCAGCAGTTCCGGTCCAACCTACGAGCAGTACTTC.

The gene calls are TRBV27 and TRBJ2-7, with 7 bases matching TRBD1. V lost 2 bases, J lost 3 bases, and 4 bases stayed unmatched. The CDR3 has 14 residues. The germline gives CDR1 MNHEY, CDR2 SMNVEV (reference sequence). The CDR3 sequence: CASSLAGGDYEQYF. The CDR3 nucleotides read TGTGCCAGCAGTTTAGCAGGGGGAGACTACGAGCAGTACTTC.

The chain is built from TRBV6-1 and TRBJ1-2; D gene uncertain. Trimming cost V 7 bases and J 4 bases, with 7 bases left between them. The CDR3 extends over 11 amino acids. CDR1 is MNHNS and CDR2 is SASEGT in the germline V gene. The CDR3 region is CASTRTYGYTF. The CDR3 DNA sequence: TGTGCCAGCACTCGGACCTATGGCTACACCTTC.

Written as DNA, the CDR3 is TGTGCCAGCAGTCTTCAGGGACAGTCTGGCTACACCTTC. Its protein product is CASSLQGQSGYTF. V is TRBV27 and J is TRBJ1-2; 7 bases are a match to TRBD1. Germline lookup yields CDR1 MNHEY and CDR2 SMNVEV (reference sequence). The CDR3 runs 13 residues. V was clipped by 5 bases and J by 7 bases; unmatched bases: 7.

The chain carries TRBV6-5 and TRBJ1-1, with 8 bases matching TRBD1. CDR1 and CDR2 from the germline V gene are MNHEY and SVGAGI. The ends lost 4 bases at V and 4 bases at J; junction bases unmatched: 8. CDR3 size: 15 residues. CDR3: CASSSTGVWGTEAFF. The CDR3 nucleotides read TGTGCCAGCAGTTCGACAGGGGTGTGGGGCACTGAAGCTTTCTTT.

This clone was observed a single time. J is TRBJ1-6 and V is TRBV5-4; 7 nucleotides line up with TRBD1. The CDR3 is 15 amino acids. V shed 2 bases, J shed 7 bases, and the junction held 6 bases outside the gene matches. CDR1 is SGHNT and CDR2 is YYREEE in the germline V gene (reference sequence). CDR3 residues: CASSLGGAINSPLHF. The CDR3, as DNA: TGTGCCAGCAGCTTAGGGGGCGCGATAAATTCACCCCTCCACTTT. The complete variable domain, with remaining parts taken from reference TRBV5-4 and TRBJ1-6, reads ETGVTQSPTHLIKTRGQQVTLRCSSQSGHNTVSWYQQALGQGPQFIFQYYREEENGRGNFPPRFSGLQFPNYSSELNVNALELDDSALYLCASSLGGAINSPLHFGNGTRLTVT.